This TCR beta chain derives from a study of T cells in localized non-small cell lung cancer. This clone has a handful of counts. Produced via immunoSEQ multiplex PCR; TCRdb's table is partial and in-frame only. The table records around 870 clones, approximately 24% of them present only once. CDR1 and CDR2 from the germline V gene are SGHNT and YENEEA. The CDR3 spans 14 residues. V was clipped by 1 base and J by 6 bases; unmatched bases: 2. The origin of this receptor is a male donor at least 60 years old with stage I lung adenocarcinoma. The material sequenced was normal lung tissue next to the tumor, taken before any cancer treatment. V gene TRBV11-3 combines with J gene TRBJ2-1; 8 positions match TRBD2. The CDR3 bases are TGTGCCAGCAGCTTAGTCGGGACTAGCAATGAGCAGTTCTTC. It specifies CASSLVGTSNEQFF.